This T cell receptor (beta chain) was recovered during a study of cytomegalovirus exposure and HLA in healthy donors. Looked up from germline, CDR1 is SGDLS and CDR2 is YYNGEE. V trimming: 4 bases; J trimming: 3 bases; junction bases outside the gene matches: 13. The CDR3 contains 17 residues. Researchers ran the PCR with 60 Vbeta and 13 Jbeta primers. In the source study's methods: Roughly 11 million of the approximately 80 million unique TCR beta chains counted in a later analysis were shared. Repertoires were generated with immunoSEQ multiplex PCR, while TCRdb's copy carries only in-frame clones and drops some. That table supplies the V and J calls and clone size; D and trimming were determined from the DNA. The table includes 150,000 to 200,000 clones, 77% detected once.

The clonotype was recovered from a young woman in good health and CMV-seropositive. The V call is TRBV9, the J call TRBJ2-3; TRBD2 matches 8 bases. The specimen was PBMCs. For the CDR3, the DNA is TGTGCCAGCAGCCCCCCGAAAATACTAGCGGCTACAGATACGCAGTATTTT. It is translated as CASSPPKILAATDTQYF.